Given below is one T cell receptor beta chain in context. What this receptor recognizes is not known. The sample holds no much larger clone one base away, and base qualities are not on file. The library was generated by the immunoSEQ multiplex PCR assay. A mixture of 60 forward primers for TCR Vbeta segments and 13 reverse primers for TCR Jbeta segments was used in the multiplex PCR. Amplification of the CDR3 region of rearranged TCR beta genes was performed with a multiplex PCR assay on genomic DNA. The amplified TCR beta libraries were sequenced on the Illumina HiSeq System as 87-base-pair reads. For the original study's pipeline: Across the 666 repertoires, a later analysis counted 80 million or so unique TCR beta chains, 9.5 million to 13 million of which were shared by at least two donors. Raw reads were error-corrected and collapsed into unique sequences by a nearest-neighbor algorithm in which closely related sequences were merged to remove PCR and sequencing errors. To assign V, D and J gene segments, CDR3 sequences were aligned to IMGT reference sequences. For a sequence to be retained, a match of at least six nucleotides was required to both a V gene segment and a J gene segment. A rearrangement was called productive if the CDR3 had no stop codons and remained in frame with V and J, and every other rearrangement was called non-productive. Following IMGT convention, CDR3 was defined as the stretch from the second conserved V-encoded cysteine up to the conserved J-encoded phenylalanine. Sequences without an unambiguous match to a single V gene segment were excluded from the earlier analysis of several hundred of the donors. In an earlier analysis of more than 500 of the donors, a V segment was called functional when productive rearrangements were above 56.7%, and segregating when the standard deviation between donors exceeded 5%. A statistical classification framework was built to diagnose cytomegalovirus status from the catalog of TCR beta chain sequences. In a later analysis, TCR nucleotide sequences were compared against IMGT/GENE-DB human TR gene sequences so that V and J genes could be assigned. The TCRdist pipeline was used in a later analysis to assign CDR3 sequences and most-parsimonious VDJ recombination scenarios. In a later analysis, every TCR beta chain was defined by the combination of its CDR3 amino acid sequence and its V-gene family, and reads without a unique V-gene family were dropped. As a way to deal with suspected cross-contamination and a sequencing artifact, a later analysis dropped 500 to 700 nucleotide sequences that were highly shared and had low generation probability. For each public chain, a later analysis derived a clonal expansion index from normalized ranks of inferred template counts within each repertoire. A later analysis computed generation probabilities with a VDJ recombination model fitted to out-of-frame rearrangements, and checked the results against IGoR. In a later analysis, TCR-TCR, TCR-HLA and TCR-CMV co-occurrence was scored with hypergeometric tests, and a repertoire-size bias correction was applied to TCR pairs. A later analysis estimated false discovery rates by permuting HLA or CMV assignments 20 times. A later analysis grouped co-occurring TCRs with DBSCAN, adding TCRdist sequence similarity when clustering within HLA-allele-positive subsets. Co-occurrence clustering excluded repertoires with fewer than 30,000 or more than 120,000 public chains, plus five with anomalous nucleotide sharing. TCRdb took this table from immuneACCESS and kept in-frame rearrangements with V and J called. Such tables lack part of the clones; where checked against another copy, unresolved V genes explain under half of the gap, and the rest is unexplained. V, J and clone size reflect that table, while D and trimming were determined from the DNA. The sample data list 95,000 to 110,000 clones, and roughly 80% of these were observed just once. The top ten hold 2% to 2.5% of the sample.

These data are taken from a study of cytomegalovirus exposure and HLA in healthy donors (dated by TCRdb to the late 2010s). Describing the broader study: An earlier analysis of 587 of the donors reported approximately 260 Gb of sequence data and some 110 million unique TCR beta sequences obtained from around 180 million T cells. A handful of DR-DQ haplotypes were handled as single units for association and clustering because linkage in the cohort was strong. The study profiled the T cell repertoires of 500 to 800 subjects by immunosequencing and related them to cytomegalovirus serostatus. An earlier analysis of around 580 of the donors used high-throughput TCR beta sequencing to judge whether each TCR beta V gene segment behaved as functional or pseudogenic. Donor age, sex, ethnicity and CMV serostatus were compiled alongside the repertoire data. Of the approximately 400 genotyped donors, over 70% fell in the genetic ancestry cluster associated with self-reported Caucasian donors. In a later analysis, previously published TCR beta repertoires from 670 or so donors were re-analyzed and high-resolution HLA genotyping was added so that TCR occurrence patterns could be studied. The later analysis used no new phenotypic data to find candidate immune exposures, relying instead on TCR beta sequences and their occurrence across donors. Typing coverage varied by locus: 629-630 donors for A, B, C, DRB1 and DQB1; roughly 500 for DQA1; about 600 for DPA1; 400 to 480 for DPB1. A separate validation cohort of more than 100 different subjects was used in addition to the roughly 670-subject first cohort. A later genetic analysis used genome-wide SNP genotypes for about 60% of the 666 donors, treating that subset as a discovery cohort. Among about 360 genotyped donors of the cohort, an average of 235,054 unique TCR beta nucleotide sequences were sequenced per donor, about a sixth of them non-productive. The aim of the study was to test whether cataloging public T cell receptors could identify signatures of past pathogen exposure. The study combined high-throughput TCR immunosequencing, statistical association of individual TCRs with disease status, and machine learning to predict cytomegalovirus infection status. Every discovery cohort repertoire had been produced on one sequencing platform. HLA typing covered class I and class II loci at four-digit resolution. Around 330 gigabases of sequencing data and 75 million to 85 million unique TCR sequences made up an early release that covered roughly 670 HLA-typed donors. Results and caveats for the whole study, not just this receptor: The authors suggested that the approach could potentially be generalized to other disease states and immunological phenotypes. The study listed over 150 TCR beta chains as associated with cytomegalovirus. An association between a missense DCLRE1C variant and V-gene and J-gene trimming of TCR beta chains was found in a later genetic analysis and replicated in an independent cohort. In a later analysis, HLA-associated TCR beta chains were found to be more clonally expanded and to have lower generation probabilities than equally common non-associated chains. Correlated functional status among segregating V segments might reflect linkage disequilibrium, but an unknown experimental factor could not be ruled out. HLA typing was unavailable for some donors at each locus, so association tests used only the typed subset. An earlier analysis of approximately 530 of the donors showed that most TCR beta V segments appeared in productive rearrangements either about 87% or about 30% of the time, which broadly matched IMGT annotations. A further reported finding was that TCR beta sequences accurately predicted the HLA-A and HLA-B alleles for most subjects in the first cohort. The only immune exposure information available for the cohort was CMV serostatus. A later analysis found that most CMV-associated TCR beta chains appeared HLA-restricted, with HLA associations seemingly driven largely by CMV exposure. A later analysis associated 15,000 to 20,000 TCR beta sequences with specific HLA alleles at a false discovery rate of 0.05. The classifier was reported to diagnose cytomegalovirus status with high specificity and sensitivity in both the original cohort and the validation cohort. Seventeen rarely observed V segments, including chromosome 9 orphons, were excluded from the earlier analysis of 550 to 700 of the donors because counts were too low. According to a later analysis, parvovirus B19, influenza, CMV and Epstein-Barr virus appeared linked to several top co-occurrence clusters. Compared with the 666-donor mean, donors in an Asian-associated ancestry cluster had fewer N-insertions in productive TCRs, according to a later genetic analysis. While some public TCRs were present in many individuals, most TCR sequences turned up only very rarely across donors. Roughly uniform sequencing depth across donors was assumed in presence/absence analyses, although this assumption may not hold. Strong co-occurrence of HLA alleles, especially DR and DQ, made assigning TCR associations to individual alleles difficult. The cohort was sequenced for TCR beta chains only, and without alpha or paired-chain data the features that could be detected were limited. In a later analysis, TCR association rates were found to vary across HLA loci, with the most associated TCRs seen for DRB1 alleles and the fewest for HLA-C alleles. Because the 87-base-pair reads could not distinguish some IMGT-functional V segments, including TRBV6-2 and TRBV6-3, those segments were excluded. A cluster of highly shared sequence variants was judged likely to represent a technical artifact of the sequencing pipeline. A few of the identified cytomegalovirus-associated TCR beta chains were confirmed in vitro to be specific for cytomegalovirus antigens.

The cohort comprised 666 healthy bone marrow donors. All cohort members were sampled while nominally healthy, although unrecorded immune exposures were likely present. The donor tested CMV seronegative and was one of the 352 seronegative cohort members. A peripheral blood sample was provided by each donor, and peripheral blood mononuclear cells were used for TCR beta sequencing. Genomic DNA was extracted from the blood cell samples with the Qiagen DNeasy Blood Extraction Kit. Trimming removed 6 bases from V and 3 bases from J; the gene matches leave 6 bases unexplained. The CDR3 starts with the cysteine, ends with the phenylalanine, and has 15 residues. Only the CDR3 DNA is retained, 45 bases long and in frame from the first base. CDR1 and CDR2 are drawn from the germline V gene (reference sequence): PRHDT, FYEKMQ.

The TCR was taken from a man in his thirties or forties in good health and CMV-seronegative. The specimen was PBMCs. This receptor chain uses TRBV13 and TRBJ2-5, with 11 junctional bases fitting TRBD2. The nucleotide sequence reads TGTGCCAGCAGTCGAACTAGCGGGGGAGAAGAGACCCAGTACTTC. Translated, this is CASSRTSGGEETQYF.